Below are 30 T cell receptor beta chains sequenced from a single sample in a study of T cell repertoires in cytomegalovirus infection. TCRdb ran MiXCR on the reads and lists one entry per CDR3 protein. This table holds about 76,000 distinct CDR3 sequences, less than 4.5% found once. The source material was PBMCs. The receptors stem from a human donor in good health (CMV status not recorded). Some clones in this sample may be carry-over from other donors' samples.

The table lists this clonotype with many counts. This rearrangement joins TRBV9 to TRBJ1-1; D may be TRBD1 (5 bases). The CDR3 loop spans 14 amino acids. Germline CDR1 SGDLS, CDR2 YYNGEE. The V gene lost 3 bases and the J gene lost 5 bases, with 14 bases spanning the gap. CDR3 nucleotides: TGTGCCAGCAGCGGGGACCTAATGGGGACTGAAGCTTTCTTT. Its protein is CASSGDLMGTEAFF.

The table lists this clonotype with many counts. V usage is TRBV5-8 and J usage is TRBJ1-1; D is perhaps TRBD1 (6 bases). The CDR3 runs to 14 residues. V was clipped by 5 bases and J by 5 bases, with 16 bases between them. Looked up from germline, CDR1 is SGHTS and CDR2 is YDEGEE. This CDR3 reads CASRLTGRWTEAFF. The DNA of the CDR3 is TGTGCCAGCAGACTAACAGGGCGGTGGACTGAAGCTTTCTTT.

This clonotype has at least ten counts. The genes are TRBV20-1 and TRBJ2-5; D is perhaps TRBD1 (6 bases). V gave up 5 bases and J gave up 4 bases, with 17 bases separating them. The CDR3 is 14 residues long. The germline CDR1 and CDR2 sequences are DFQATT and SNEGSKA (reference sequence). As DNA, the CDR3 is TGCAGTGCTCCCAAAACAGGGTTTGGAGAGACCCAGTACTTC. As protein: CSAPKTGFGETQYF.

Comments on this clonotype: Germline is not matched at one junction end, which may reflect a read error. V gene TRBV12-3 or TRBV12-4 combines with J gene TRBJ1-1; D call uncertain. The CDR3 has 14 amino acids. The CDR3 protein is CASRPNPGGTEAFF. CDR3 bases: TGTGCCAGCAGGCCAAACCCGGGAGGCACTGAAGCATTCTTT.

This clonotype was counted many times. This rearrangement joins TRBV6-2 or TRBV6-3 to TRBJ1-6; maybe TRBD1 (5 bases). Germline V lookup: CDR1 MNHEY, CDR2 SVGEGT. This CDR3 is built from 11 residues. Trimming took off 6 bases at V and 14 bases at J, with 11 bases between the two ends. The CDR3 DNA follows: TGTGCCAGCAGCCCCGAGGACACCCTCCACTTT. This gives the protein CASSPEDTLHF.

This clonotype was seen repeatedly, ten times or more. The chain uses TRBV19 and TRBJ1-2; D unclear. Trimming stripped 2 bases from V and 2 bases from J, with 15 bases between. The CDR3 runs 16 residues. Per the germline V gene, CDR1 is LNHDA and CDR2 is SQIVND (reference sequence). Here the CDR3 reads CASSIMDSRPNYGYTF. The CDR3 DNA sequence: TGTGCCAGTAGTATAATGGACTCCCGGCCCAACTATGGCTACACCTTC.

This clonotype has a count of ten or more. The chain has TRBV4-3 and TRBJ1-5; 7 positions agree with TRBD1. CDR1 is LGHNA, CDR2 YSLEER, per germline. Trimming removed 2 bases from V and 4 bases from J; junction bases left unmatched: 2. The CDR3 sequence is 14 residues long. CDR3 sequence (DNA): TGCGCCAGCAGCCAACTACAGGGGAATCAGCCCCAGCATTTT. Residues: CASSQLQGNQPQHF.

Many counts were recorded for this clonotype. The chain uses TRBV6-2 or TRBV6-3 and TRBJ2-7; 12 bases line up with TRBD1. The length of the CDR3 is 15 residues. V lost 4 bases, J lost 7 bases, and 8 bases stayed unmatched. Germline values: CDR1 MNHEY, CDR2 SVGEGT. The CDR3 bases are TGTGCCAGCAGTTCCCGGGACAGGGGGCGCTGGGAGCAGTACTTC. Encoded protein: CASSSRDRGRWEQYF.

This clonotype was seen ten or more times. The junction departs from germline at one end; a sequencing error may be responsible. This CDR3 is CVSSLGPGPLGYTF. Written as DNA, the CDR3 is TGTGTCAGCAGCTTGGGCCCGGGGCCCCTAGGCTACACCTTC. The J gene is TRBJ1-2, the V gene TRBV5-5; TRBD1 is a possible D gene (5 bases). Germline CDR1 SGHKS, CDR2 YYEKEE (reference sequence). The CDR3 sequence is 14 residues long. The whole variable domain, remainder taken from reference TRBV5-5 and TRBJ1-2, is DAGVTQSPTHLIKTRGQQVTLRCSPISGHKSVSWYQQVLGQGPQFIFQYYEKEERGRGNFPDRFSARQFPNYSSELNVNALLLGDSALYLCVSSLGPGPLGYTFGSGTRLTVV.

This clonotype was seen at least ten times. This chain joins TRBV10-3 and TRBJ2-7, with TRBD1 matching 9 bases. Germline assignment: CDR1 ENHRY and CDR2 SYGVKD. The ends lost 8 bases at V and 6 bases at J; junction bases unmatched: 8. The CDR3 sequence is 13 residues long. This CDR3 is CAIGTGPLGEQYF. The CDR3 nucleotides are TGTGCCATCGGGACAGGGCCCCTGGGCGAGCAGTACTTC.

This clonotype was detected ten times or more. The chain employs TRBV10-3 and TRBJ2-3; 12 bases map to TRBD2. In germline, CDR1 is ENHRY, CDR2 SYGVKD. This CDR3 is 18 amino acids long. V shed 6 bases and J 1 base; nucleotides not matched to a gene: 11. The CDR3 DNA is TGTGCCATCAGGGATACTAGCGGGGGGAGCCCTGGCACAGATACGCAGTATTTT. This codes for CAIRDTSGGSPGTDTQYF.

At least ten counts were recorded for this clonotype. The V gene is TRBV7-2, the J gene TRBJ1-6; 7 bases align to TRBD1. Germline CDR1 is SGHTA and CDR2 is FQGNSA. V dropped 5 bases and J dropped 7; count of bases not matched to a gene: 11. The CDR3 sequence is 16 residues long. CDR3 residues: CASSLVSGQLNSPLHF. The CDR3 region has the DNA TGTGCCAGCAGCCTTGTATCGGGACAGCTGAATTCACCCCTCCACTTT.

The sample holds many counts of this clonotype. The DNA of the CDR3 is TGTGCCAGCAGCGCGTGGGGGGAGGAGACCCAGTACTTC. Its protein is CASSAWGEETQYF. The chain uses TRBV14 and TRBJ2-5, with a possible D match to TRBD2 (6 bases). CDR1 and CDR2 from the germline V gene are SGHDN and FVKESK. V was shortened by 5 bases and J by 5 bases, with 12 bases between the two germline ends. CDR3 size: 13 residues.

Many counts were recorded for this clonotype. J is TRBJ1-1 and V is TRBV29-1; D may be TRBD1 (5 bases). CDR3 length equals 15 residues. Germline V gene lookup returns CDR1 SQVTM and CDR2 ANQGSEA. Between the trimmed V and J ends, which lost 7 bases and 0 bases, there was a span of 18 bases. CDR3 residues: CSAGQGWGMNTEAFF. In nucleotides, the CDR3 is TGCAGCGCCGGGCAGGGATGGGGAATGAACACTGAAGCTTTCTTT.

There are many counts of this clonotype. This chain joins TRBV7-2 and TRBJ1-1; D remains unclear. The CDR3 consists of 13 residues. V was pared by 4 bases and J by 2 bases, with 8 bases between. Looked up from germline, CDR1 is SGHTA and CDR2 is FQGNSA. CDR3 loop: CASSSRVNTEAFF. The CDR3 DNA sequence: TGTGCCAGCAGCTCGAGAGTTAACACTGAAGCTTTCTTT.

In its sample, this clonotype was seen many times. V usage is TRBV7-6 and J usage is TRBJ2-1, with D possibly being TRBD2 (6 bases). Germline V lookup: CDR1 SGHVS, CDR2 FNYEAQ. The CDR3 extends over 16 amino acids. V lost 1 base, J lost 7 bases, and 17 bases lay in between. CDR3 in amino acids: CASSLGTLEGGNEQFF. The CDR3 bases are TGTGCCAGCAGCTTAGGGACCTTGGAGGGTGGGAATGAGCAGTTCTTC.

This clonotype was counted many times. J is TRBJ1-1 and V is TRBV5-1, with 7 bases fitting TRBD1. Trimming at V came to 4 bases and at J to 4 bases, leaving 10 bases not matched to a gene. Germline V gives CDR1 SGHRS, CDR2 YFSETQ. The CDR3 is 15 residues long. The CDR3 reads CASSPTTGLGTEAFF. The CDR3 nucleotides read TGCGCCAGCAGCCCAACGACAGGGCTCGGCACTGAAGCTTTCTTT. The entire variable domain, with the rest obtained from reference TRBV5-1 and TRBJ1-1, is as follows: KAGVTQTPRYLIKTRGQQVTLSCSPISGHRSVSWYQQTPGQGLQFLFEYFSETQRNKGNFPGRFSGRQFSNSRSEMNVSTLELGDSALYLCASSPTTGLGTEAFFGQGTRLTVV.

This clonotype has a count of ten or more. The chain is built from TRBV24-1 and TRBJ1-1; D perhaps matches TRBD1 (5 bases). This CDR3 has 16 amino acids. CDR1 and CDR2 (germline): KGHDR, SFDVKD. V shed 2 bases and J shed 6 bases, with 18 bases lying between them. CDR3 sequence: CATSDWGASGEAEAFF. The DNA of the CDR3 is TGTGCCACCAGTGATTGGGGCGCTTCGGGTGAGGCTGAAGCTTTCTTT.

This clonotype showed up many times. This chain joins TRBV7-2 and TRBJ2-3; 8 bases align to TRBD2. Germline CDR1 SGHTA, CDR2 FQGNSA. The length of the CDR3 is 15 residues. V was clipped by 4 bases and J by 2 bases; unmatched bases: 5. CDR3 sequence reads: CASSSGLGNTDTQYF. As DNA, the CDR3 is TGTGCCAGCAGCTCGGGACTAGGCAACACAGATACGCAGTATTTT.

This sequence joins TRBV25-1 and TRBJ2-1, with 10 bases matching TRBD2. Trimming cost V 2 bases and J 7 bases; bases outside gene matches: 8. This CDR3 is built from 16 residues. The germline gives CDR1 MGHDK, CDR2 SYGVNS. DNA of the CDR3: TGTGCCAGCAGTGAAGAACTAGCGGGAAATATAAATGAGCAGTTCTTC. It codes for CASSEELAGNINEQFF.

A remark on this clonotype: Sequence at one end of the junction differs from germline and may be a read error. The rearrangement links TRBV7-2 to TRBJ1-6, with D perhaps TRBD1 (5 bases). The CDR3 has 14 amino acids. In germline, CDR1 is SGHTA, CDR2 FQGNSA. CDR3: CASSPYQGNSPHYF. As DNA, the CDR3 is TGTGCCAGCAGCCCATATCAGGGAAATTCACCCCACTACTTT.

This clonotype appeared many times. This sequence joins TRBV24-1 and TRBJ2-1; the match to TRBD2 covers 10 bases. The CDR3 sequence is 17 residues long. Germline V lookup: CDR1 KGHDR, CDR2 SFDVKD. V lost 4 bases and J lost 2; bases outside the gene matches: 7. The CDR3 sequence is CATSDPSGGVAYNEQFF. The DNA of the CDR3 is TGTGCCACCAGTGACCCCAGCGGGGGGGTTGCCTACAATGAGCAGTTCTTC.

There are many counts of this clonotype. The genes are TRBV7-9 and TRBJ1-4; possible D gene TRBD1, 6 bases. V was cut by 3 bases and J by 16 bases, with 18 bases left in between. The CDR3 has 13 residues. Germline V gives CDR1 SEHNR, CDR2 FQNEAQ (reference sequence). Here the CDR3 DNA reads TGTGCCAGCAGCTTCACCTCCCAGGGGATTGCGTTTTTT. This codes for CASSFTSQGIAFF.

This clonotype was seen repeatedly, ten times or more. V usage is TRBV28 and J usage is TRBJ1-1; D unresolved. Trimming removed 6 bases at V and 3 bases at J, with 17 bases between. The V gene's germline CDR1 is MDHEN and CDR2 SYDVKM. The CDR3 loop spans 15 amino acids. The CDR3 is CASRGTEGRDTEAFF. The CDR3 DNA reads TGTGCCAGCAGGGGTACGGAGGGTCGGGACACTGAAGCTTTCTTT.

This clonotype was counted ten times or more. This CDR3 is CASYPQTGDPEAFF. CDR3 in DNA: TGCGCCAGCTACCCCCAGACAGGGGACCCTGAAGCTTTCTTT. The chain links TRBV5-1 to TRBJ1-1; 8 nucleotides agree with TRBD1. The CDR3 loop spans 14 amino acids. Per the germline V gene, CDR1 is SGHRS and CDR2 is YFSETQ. V was clipped by 7 bases and J by 6 bases; unmatched bases: 11.

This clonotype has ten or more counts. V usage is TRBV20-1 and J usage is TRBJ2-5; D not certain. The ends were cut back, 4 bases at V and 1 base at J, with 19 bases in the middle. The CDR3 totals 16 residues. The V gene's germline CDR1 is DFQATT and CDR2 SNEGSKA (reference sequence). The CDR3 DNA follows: TGCAGTGCTACTCTAAAAAAACTTTTGGGCCAAGAGACCCAGTACTTC. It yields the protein CSATLKKLLGQETQYF.

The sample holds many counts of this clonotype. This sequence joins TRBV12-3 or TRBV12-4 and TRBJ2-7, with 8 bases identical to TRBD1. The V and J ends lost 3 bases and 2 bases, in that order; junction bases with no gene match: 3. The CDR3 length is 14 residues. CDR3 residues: CASSLDRDPYEQYF. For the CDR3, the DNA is TGTGCCAGCAGTTTGGACAGGGACCCCTACGAGCAGTACTTC.

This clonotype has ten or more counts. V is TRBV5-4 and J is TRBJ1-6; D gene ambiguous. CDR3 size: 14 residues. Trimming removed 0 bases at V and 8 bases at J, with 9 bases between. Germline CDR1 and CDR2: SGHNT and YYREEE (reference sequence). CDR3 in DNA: TGTGCCAGCAGCTTGGTGGGAAATGATTCACCCCTCCACTTT. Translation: CASSLVGNDSPLHF.

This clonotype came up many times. CDR3 DNA: TGTGCCAGCAGTGAAGCGACAGGAGGCACAGATACGCAGTATTTT. Amino acids: CASSEATGGTDTQYF. The chain links TRBV6-1 to TRBJ2-3; a possible D gene is TRBD1 (6 bases). This CDR3 spans 15 amino acids. Trimming took off 0 bases at V and 1 base at J, with 8 bases between the two ends. Germline V gene sequence: CDR1 MNHNS, CDR2 SASEGT.

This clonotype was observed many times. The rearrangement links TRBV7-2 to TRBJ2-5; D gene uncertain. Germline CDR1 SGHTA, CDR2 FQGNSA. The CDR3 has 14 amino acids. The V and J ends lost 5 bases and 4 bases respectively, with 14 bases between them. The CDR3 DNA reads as TGTGCCAGCAGCCCCGGGCATGTCGGAGAGACCCAGTACTTC. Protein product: CASSPGHVGETQYF.